The 17 T cell receptor beta chains below were found in one sample sequenced in a study of T cells after yellow fever vaccination. From the 5' RACE reads, TCRdb called clonotypes with MiXCR, one entry per CDR3 protein. The sample consists of tens of thousands of distinct CDR3 sequences, roughly 6.9% of them appearing once. Material: CD8+ T cells sorted from PBMCs, obtained roughly 5 days after the first yellow fever vaccination. These receptors came from a man aged 18-30 years who received the YFV17D yellow fever vaccine.

This clonotype was seen repeatedly, ten times or more. The chain recombines TRBV7-3 with TRBJ1-1; D uncertain. The germline V gene has CDR1 SGHTA and CDR2 FQGTGA. V was trimmed by 2 bases and J by 1 base, leaving 5 bases between them. The CDR3 loop spans 13 amino acids. CDR3 nucleotide sequence: TGTGCCAGCAGCTTATCAGCGAACACTGAAGCTTTCTTT. Its protein product is CASSLSANTEAFF. The entire variable domain, with the rest obtained from reference TRBV7-3 and TRBJ1-1, is as follows: GAGVSQTPSNKVTEKGKYVELRCDPISGHTALYWYRQSLGQGPEFLIYFQGTGAADDSGLPNDRFFAVRPEGSVSTLKIQRTERGDSAVYLCASSLSANTEAFFGQGTRLTVV.

The sample holds a few counts of this clonotype. This chain joins TRBV7-2 and TRBJ2-3; D gene ambiguous. CDR1 is SGHTA, CDR2 FQGNSA, per germline. The CDR3 has 14 amino acids. Deletions cut 7 bases from V and 6 bases from J, with 17 bases between. The CDR3 DNA follows: TGTGCCAGCACCTCTCCTGAGGCCAGGGATACGCAGTATTTT. Amino acids: CASTSPEARDTQYF.

The V call is TRBV28, the J call TRBJ2-7; 7 bases are a match to TRBD1. The length of the CDR3 is 13 residues. The junction had 6 bases not matched to a gene; V was cut back by 5 bases and J by 5 bases. Germline CDR1 reads MDHEN; CDR2 reads SYDVKM. The CDR3 loop is CASSDTGANEQYV. The CDR3 DNA sequence: TGTGCCAGCAGTGACACAGGGGCCAACGAGCAGTACGTC.

V gene TRBV27 combines with J gene TRBJ2-1; 9 nucleotides line up with TRBD2. This CDR3 contains 16 residues. The ends lost 0 bases at V and 7 bases at J; junction bases unmatched: 7. Germline CDR1 MNHEY, CDR2 SMNVEV (reference sequence). The CDR3 loop reads CASSLSAGGPGNEQFF. The CDR3 coding sequence is TGTGCCAGCAGTTTATCGGCGGGGGGGCCAGGGAATGAGCAGTTCTTC.

The chain carries TRBV6-1 and TRBJ1-1; tentative D call: TRBD1 (6 bases). This CDR3 spans 14 amino acids. Trimming removed 6 bases at V and 5 bases at J, with 16 bases between. CDR1 is MNHNS, CDR2 SASEGT, per germline. CDR3 sequence (DNA): TGTGCCAGCAGCGCCGGGGGGGCAGAAACTGAAGCTTTCTTT. This encodes CASSAGGAETEAFF.

This clonotype has at least ten counts. This sequence joins TRBV6-2 or TRBV6-3 and TRBJ1-5, with a tentative D call TRBD1 (5 bases). Germline V gene sequence: CDR1 MNHEY, CDR2 SVGEGT. The V and J ends lost 2 bases and 4 bases respectively, with 9 bases between them. The CDR3 runs 14 residues. CDR3 amino acids: CASSYRGPNQPQHF. For the CDR3, the DNA is TGTGCCAGCAGTTACAGGGGTCCAAATCAGCCCCAGCATTTT.

This clonotype was seen only once. One end of the junction varies from germline; a read error may be responsible. The V gene is TRBV7-9, the J gene TRBJ2-2; D may be TRBD1 (7 bases). Germline assignment: CDR1 SEHNR and CDR2 FQNEAQ (reference sequence). CDR3 size: 15 residues. The CDR3 loop is CASSLEGANTGELVF. CDR3 bases: TGTGCCAGCAGCTTGGAGGGGGCGAACACCGGGGAGCTGGTTTTT.

This clonotype was seen many times. The V call is TRBV5-5, the J call TRBJ2-1; 8 bases align to TRBD2. Per germline, CDR1 SGHKS and CDR2 YYEKEE (reference sequence). The V segment lost 4 bases and the J segment 6 bases; nucleotides outside the gene matches: 3. This CDR3 is 13 amino acids long. As DNA, the CDR3 is TGTGCCAGCAGCATCGGGGGGGCCAATGAGCAGTTCTTC. It yields the protein CASSIGGANEQFF.

The chain has TRBV6-5 and TRBJ2-3; D remains unclear. There are 13 residues in the CDR3. The V gene lost 1 base and the J gene lost 2 bases, with 4 bases spanning the gap. The germline V gene encodes CDR1 MNHEY and CDR2 SVGAGI. CDR3 region: CASSYFDTDTQYF. The CDR3 DNA follows: TGTGCCAGCAGTTACTTTGACACAGATACGCAGTATTTT.

The sample holds a few counts of this clonotype. This CDR3 reads CASSLGQGAEQFF. In DNA form, the CDR3 reads TGTGCCAGCAGCCTAGGACAGGGGGCTGAGCAGTTCTTC. The chain recombines TRBV27 with TRBJ2-1; TRBD1 aligns across 11 bases. Looked up from germline, CDR1 is MNHEY and CDR2 is SMNVEV (reference sequence). This CDR3 is built from 13 residues. The J segment lost 9 bases and the V segment lost 6 bases, leaving 4 bases of the junction unmatched.

This clonotype came up many times. The chain is built from TRBV7-6 and TRBJ2-2, with TRBD2 matching 8 bases. Germline CDR1 and CDR2: SGHVS and FNYEAQ. Trimming at V came to 4 bases and at J to 5 bases, leaving 9 bases not matched to a gene. CDR3 length: 16 amino acids. The CDR3 nucleotides are TGTGCCAGCAGCTCCACCGGGGGGGCAGGAACCGGGGAGCTGTTTTTT. Residues: CASSSTGGAGTGELFF.

This clonotype showed up just a few times. This rearrangement joins TRBV9 to TRBJ1-4, with unresolved D. Germline assignment: CDR1 SGDLS and CDR2 YYNGEE. V was shortened by 0 bases and J by 0 bases, with 6 bases between the two germline ends. The CDR3 length is 15 residues. CDR3 in DNA: TGTGCCAGCAGCGTAGATGGAACAACTAATGAAAAACTGTTTTTT. Protein sequence: CASSVDGTTNEKLFF.

On this clonotype: One end of the junction does not line up with germline, which may come from a read error. V usage is TRBV2 and J usage is TRBJ2-1; TRBD1 aligns across 9 bases. From germline, CDR1 is SNHLY and CDR2 FYNNEI. The CDR3 loop spans 18 amino acids. The DNA of the CDR3 is TGTGCCTGCAGTTACCTCCTCGGGACAGGGAGCTCCTACAATGAGCAGTTCTTC. Translating it yields CACSYLLGTGSSYNEQFF.

This clonotype was observed many times. The chain combines TRBV5-1 with TRBJ2-3; possibly TRBD1 for D (6 bases). Germline values: CDR1 SGHRS, CDR2 YFSETQ. V gave up 1 base and J gave up 2 bases, with 17 bases separating them. CDR3 length: 17 residues. In DNA, the CDR3 is TGCGCCAGCAGCTTGAACCCGGGACAACTATACACAGATACGCAGTATTTT. Amino acid sequence: CASSLNPGQLYTDTQYF. Full variable domain (outside the CDR3, taken from reference TRBV5-1 and TRBJ2-3): KAGVTQTPRYLIKTRGQQVTLSCSPISGHRSVSWYQQTPGQGLQFLFEYFSETQRNKGNFPGRFSGRQFSNSRSEMNVSTLELGDSALYLCASSLNPGQLYTDTQYFGPGTRLTVL.

This rearrangement joins TRBV10-2 to TRBJ2-1, with 10 bases fitting TRBD2. Germline values: CDR1 WSHSY, CDR2 SAAADI. CDR3 length: 13 amino acids. Losses at the gene ends were 6 bases for V and 9 bases for J; bases not matched to a gene: 5. For the CDR3, the DNA is TGCGCCAGCAGGCTAGCGGGGGTTCTTGAGCAGTTCTTC. Protein product: CASRLAGVLEQFF.

This clonotype was recorded a few times. The gene calls are TRBV5-1 and TRBJ1-1, with D perhaps TRBD1 (5 bases). The CDR3 sequence is 13 residues long. Trimming stripped 4 bases from V and 4 bases from J, with 11 bases between. Germline V gene data show CDR1 as SGHRS and CDR2 as YFSETQ. The CDR3 region has the DNA TGCGCCAGCAGCCTCCGGGGGAGCACTGAAGCTTTCTTT. Amino acids: CASSLRGSTEAFF.

This clonotype came up many times. The chain couples TRBV5-1 to TRBJ2-7, with a weak D call TRBD1 (5 bases). Trimming took 1 base from V and 3 from J, leaving 8 bases between them. CDR1 SGHRS and CDR2 YFSETQ come from the germline V gene. The CDR3 is 13 residues long. This CDR3 reads CASSLRQFYEQYF. The CDR3, as DNA: TGCGCCAGCAGCTTGAGACAGTTCTACGAGCAGTACTTC. Using reference TRBV5-1 and TRBJ2-7 for the parts outside the CDR3, the full variable domain is KAGVTQTPRYLIKTRGQQVTLSCSPISGHRSVSWYQQTPGQGLQFLFEYFSETQRNKGNFPGRFSGRQFSNSRSEMNVSTLELGDSALYLCASSLRQFYEQYFGPGTRLTVT.